The clone carrying this TCR beta chain appeared once. This sample was taken from a study of blood T cell repertoires in COVID-19. Study background: Specimens from acute and convalescent COVID-19 originated in the United States, Italy and Spain.

Germline CDR1 reads WSHSY; CDR2 reads SAAADI. Trimming cost V 2 bases and J 7 bases, with 11 bases left between them. The CDR3 covers 13 residues. This table comes from immunoSEQ multiplex PCR, and its TCRdb copy is limited to in-frame clones, with some not included. The table shows about 270,000 clones, with approximately 82% occurring only once. Sequencing was carried out using peripheral blood. The V and J genes are TRBV10-2 and TRBJ2-5; possibly TRBD1 for D (5 bases). This TCR was sampled from a woman aged 18-29 years with acute or convalescent COVID-19. The CDR3 region is CASSEQGMVTQYF. For the CDR3, the DNA is TGCGCCAGCAGTGAGCAGGGAATGGTGACCCAGTACTTC.